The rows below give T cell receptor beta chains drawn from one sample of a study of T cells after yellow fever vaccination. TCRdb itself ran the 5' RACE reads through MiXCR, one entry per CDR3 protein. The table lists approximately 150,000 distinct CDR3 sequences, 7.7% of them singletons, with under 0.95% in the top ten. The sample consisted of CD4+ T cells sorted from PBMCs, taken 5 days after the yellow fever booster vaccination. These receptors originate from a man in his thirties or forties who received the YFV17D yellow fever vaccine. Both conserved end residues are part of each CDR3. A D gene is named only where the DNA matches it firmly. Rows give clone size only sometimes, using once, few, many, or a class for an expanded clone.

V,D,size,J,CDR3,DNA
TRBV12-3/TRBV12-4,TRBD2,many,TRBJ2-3,CASSLDVAGAGDTQYF,TGTGCCAGCAGTCTCGACGTAGCGGGAGCGGGAGATACGCAGTATTTT
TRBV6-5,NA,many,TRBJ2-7,CASSYGAGGLHEQYF,TGTGCCAGCAGTTACGGGGCAGGGGGACTCCACGAGCAGTACTTC
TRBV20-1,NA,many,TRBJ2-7,CSASDSHLTAARQYF,TGCAGTGCTTCCGACAGCCACCTCACCGCGGCAAGGCAGTACTTC
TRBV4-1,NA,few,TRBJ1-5,CASSREQRNQPQHF,TGCGCCAGCAGTAGGGAACAGAGAAATCAGCCCCAGCATTTT
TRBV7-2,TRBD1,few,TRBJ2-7,CASSSNAGTEGEQYF,TGTGCCAGCAGCTCAAATGCCGGGACAGAGGGCGAGCAGTACTTC
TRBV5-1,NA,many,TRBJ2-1,CASSPGAGDYNEQFF,TGCGCCAGCAGCCCCGGGGCAGGGGACTACAATGAGCAGTTCTTC
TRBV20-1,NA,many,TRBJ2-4,CSATDVAKNIQYF,TGCAGTGCAACAGATGTAGCCAAAAACATTCAGTACTTC
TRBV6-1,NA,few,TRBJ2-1,CASTQGTGNEQFF,TGTGCCAGCACCCAGGGGACTGGCAATGAGCAGTTCTTC
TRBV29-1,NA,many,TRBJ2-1,CSVAPGHNEQFF,TGCAGCGTTGCTCCAGGCCACAATGAGCAGTTCTTC
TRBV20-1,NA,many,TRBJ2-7,CSARDGDSTGGEQYF,TGCAGTGCTAGAGATGGGGACTCCACAGGAGGGGAGCAGTACTTC
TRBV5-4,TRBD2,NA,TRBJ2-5,CASSLARGTRGETQYF,TGTGCCAGCAGCTTGGCCCGCGGGACTAGAGGGGAGACCCAGTACTTC